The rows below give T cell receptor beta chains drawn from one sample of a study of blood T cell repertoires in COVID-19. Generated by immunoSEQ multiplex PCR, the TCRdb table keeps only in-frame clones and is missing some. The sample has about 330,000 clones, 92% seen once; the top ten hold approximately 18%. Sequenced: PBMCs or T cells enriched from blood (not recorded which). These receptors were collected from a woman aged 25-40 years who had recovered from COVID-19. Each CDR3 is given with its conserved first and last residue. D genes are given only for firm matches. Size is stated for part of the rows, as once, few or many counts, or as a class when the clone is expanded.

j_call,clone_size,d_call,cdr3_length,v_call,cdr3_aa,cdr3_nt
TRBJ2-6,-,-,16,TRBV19,CAGGKGAASGANVLTF,TGTGCCGGGGGGAAAGGGGCCGCCTCTGGGGCCAACGTCCTGACTTTC
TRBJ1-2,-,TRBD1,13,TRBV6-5,CASSSGTGTGYTF,TGTGCCAGCAGTTCCGGGACAGGGACGGGCTACACCTTC
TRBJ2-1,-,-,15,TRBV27,CASRDGEAYRNEQFF,TGTGCCAGCAGGGACGGGGAGGCCTATAGGAATGAGCAGTTCTTC
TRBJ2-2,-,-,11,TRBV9,CASSRGGELFF,TGTGCCAGCAGCCGCGGCGGGGAGCTGTTTTTT
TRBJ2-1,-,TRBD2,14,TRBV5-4,CASSFLPGGGEQFF,TGTGCCAGCAGCTTTCTTCCGGGAGGGGGTGAGCAGTTCTTC
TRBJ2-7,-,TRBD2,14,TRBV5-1,CASSPGTSTYEQYF,TGCGCCAGCAGCCCCGGGACTAGCACCTACGAGCAGTACTTC
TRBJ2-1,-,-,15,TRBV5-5,CASSWAGSYYNEQFF,TGTGCCAGCAGTTGGGCAGGCTCCTACTACAATGAGCAGTTCTTC
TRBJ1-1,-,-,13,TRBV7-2,CASSLVTGSEAFF,TGTGCCAGCAGCTTAGTTACAGGGTCCGAAGCTTTCTTT
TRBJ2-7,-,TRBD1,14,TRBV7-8,CASSYRDRPYEQYF,TGTGCCAGCAGCTATAGGGACAGACCCTACGAGCAGTACTTC
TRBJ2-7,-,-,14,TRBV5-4,CASSLVGLTYEQYF,TGTGCCAGCAGCTTGGTAGGACTGACCTACGAGCAGTACTTC
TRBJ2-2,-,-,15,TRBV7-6,CASSPRGTNTGELFF,TGTGCCAGCAGCCCCCGCGGCACGAACACCGGGGAGCTGTTTTTT
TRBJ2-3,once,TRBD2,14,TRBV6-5,CASRASGIPDTQYF,TGTGCCAGCAGGGCTAGCGGGATTCCAGATACGCAGTATTTT
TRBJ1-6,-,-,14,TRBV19,CASNGQSYNSPLHF,TGTGCCAGTAACGGACAGTCCTATAATTCACCCCTCCACTTT
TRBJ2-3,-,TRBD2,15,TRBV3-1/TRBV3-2,CASSQRAGGVDTQYF,TGTGCCAGCAGCCAGCGGGCGGGGGGCGTAGATACGCAGTATTTT
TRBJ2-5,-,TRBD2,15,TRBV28,CASSSRGGAQETQYF,TGTGCCAGCAGTTCCCGCGGGGGGGCACAAGAGACCCAGTACTTC
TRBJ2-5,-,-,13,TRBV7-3,CASSPGGLETQYF,TGTGCCAGCAGTCCAGGGGGGCTAGAGACCCAGTACTTC